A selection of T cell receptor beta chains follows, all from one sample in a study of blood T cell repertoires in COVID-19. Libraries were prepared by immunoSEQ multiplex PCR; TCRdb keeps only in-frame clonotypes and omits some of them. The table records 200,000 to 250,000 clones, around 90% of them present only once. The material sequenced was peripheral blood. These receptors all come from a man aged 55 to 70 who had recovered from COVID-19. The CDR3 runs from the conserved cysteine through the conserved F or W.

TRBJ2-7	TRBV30	CAWSIGLHYEQYF
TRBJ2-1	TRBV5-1	CASSLEGLADNEQFF
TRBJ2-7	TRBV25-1	CASSEGEVSSYEQYF
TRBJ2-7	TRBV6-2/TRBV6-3	CASSSVSGGYEQYF
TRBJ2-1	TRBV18	CASSRAVAANEQFF
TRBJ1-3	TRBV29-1	CSVTLAGAGNTIYF
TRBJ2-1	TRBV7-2	CASTGGAQPYNEQFF
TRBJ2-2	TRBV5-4	CASSLSGGISGELFF
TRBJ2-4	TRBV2	CASSVSGQGLIQYF
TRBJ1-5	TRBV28	CASSLAGQGGNQPQHF
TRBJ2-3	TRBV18	CASSPWTSGGTDTQYF
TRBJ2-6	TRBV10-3	CAISDSVGTKITGANVLTF
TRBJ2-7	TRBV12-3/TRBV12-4	CASSYQGYEQYF
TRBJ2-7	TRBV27	CASSSKPAGEQYF
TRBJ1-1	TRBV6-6	CASSYGLAGTEAFF
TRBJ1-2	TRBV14	CASSRTGIYGYTF
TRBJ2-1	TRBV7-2	CASSFKLAGNEQFF
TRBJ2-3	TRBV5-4	CASSLRLAGRTDTQYF
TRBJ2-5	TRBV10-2	CASSDMGRETQYF
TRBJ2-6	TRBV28	CATAGGGANGANVLTF
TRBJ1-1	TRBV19	CASSSGLNTEAFF
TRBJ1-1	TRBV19	CASSRGATNTEAFF
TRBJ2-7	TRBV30	CAWSSGLETYEQYF
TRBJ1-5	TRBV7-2	CASSFHPLGQGNNQPQHF
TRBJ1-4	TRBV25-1	CASSVIGRERLFF
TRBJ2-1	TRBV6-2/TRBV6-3	CASSYSLRISSSYNEQFF
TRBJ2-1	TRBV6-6	CASSYSSSISHNEQFF
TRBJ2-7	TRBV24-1	CATSEAGTYEQYF
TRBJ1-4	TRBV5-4	CASSPGGGNEKLFF
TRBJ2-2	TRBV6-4	CASRTGETGELFF
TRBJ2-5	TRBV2	CASSNRGETQYF
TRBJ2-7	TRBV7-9	CASSLTAGTGNYEQYF
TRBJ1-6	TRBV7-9	CASSLEAGRNSPLHF
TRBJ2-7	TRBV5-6	CASSLGSSGLLEQYF
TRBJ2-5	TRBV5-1	CASSLMGGRQETQYF
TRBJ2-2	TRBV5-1	CASSQGQGANTGELFF
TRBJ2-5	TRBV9	CASSVGNRGVGETQYF
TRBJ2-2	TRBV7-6	CASSLARRGNTGELFF
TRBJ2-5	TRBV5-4	CASSPRPTGGQETQYF
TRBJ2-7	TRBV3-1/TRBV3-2	CASSPNWGTYEQYF
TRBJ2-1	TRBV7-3	CASSPASGVINEQFF
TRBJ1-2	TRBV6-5	CASSSLGPRGGYTF
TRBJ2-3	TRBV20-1	CSARLAGTQYF
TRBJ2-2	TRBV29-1	CSVEVGRAAGELFF
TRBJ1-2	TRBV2	CASSGGQSSYGYTF
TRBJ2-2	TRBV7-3	CASSDYRGQRNTGELFF
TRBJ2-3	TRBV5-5	CASSSIPGLAGASDTQYF
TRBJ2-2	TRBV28	CASRQGDSGELFF
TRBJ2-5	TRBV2	CASNWGGGIETQYF
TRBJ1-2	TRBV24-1	CATSDWTGVAGYTF
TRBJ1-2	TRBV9	CAGCTQGLGYGYTF
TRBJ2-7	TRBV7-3	CARGEREISSYEQYF
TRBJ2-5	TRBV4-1	CASSQGQAIQETQYF
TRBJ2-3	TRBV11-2	CASSSLAGGIDTQYF
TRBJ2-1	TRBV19	CASSAAEGPYNEQFF